This T cell receptor beta chain comes out of a study of cytomegalovirus exposure and HLA in healthy donors. Study information: Genetic ancestry analysis placed approximately 78% of the 398 donors that were genotyped in the Caucasian-associated cluster.

Primers: 60 Vbeta forward and 13 Jbeta reverse. Some clones are missing from TCRdb's copy, which holds only in-frame ones; the method was immunoSEQ multiplex PCR. The sample includes about 180,000 clones, just over 75% of them seen just once. Concerning this clone: Its cognate antigen is unknown.

The study, taken as a whole, reports: Per a later analysis, 18,000 or so TCR beta sequences showed association with HLA alleles at 0.05 false discovery rate. V- and J-gene trimming of TCR beta was linked (in a later analysis) to a missense DCLRE1C variant.

There are 13 residues in the CDR3. Germline V gives CDR1 SNHLY, CDR2 FYNNEI. The TCR originated in a young man in good health and CMV-seronegative. Material for sequencing was PBMCs. The V and J genes are TRBV2 and TRBJ2-5, with 11 bases fitting TRBD1. The J call may be in error: the DNA end matches TRBJ2-7 better. The CDR3 coding sequence is TGTGCCAGCAGTAGGGACAGGGGGTCCGAGCAGTACTTC. Its translation: CASSRDRGSEQYF.